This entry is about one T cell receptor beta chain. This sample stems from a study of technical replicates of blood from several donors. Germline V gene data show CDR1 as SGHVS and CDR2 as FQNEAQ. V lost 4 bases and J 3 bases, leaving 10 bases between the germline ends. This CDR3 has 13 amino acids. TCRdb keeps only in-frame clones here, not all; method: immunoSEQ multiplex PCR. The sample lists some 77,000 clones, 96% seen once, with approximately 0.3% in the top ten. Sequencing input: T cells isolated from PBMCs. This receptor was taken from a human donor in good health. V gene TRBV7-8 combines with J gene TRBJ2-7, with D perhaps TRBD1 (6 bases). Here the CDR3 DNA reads TGTGCCAGCAGCTCCGGACAGCTCTACGAGCAGTACTTC. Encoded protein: CASSSGQLYEQYF.